These T cell receptor beta chains were read from a single sample in a study of somatic mutations in cytotoxic T cells in rheumatoid arthritis. Method: immunoSEQ multiplex PCR; TCRdb's copy keeps in-frame clones and lacks some. This repertoire shows 6,000 or so clones, around three quarters found once; its top ten account for about a third. The sequenced material came from CD8+ T cells sorted from blood. The receptors come from a woman in her forties or fifties in good health. Both conserved end residues are part of each CDR3. The D gene is left open where the match is weak. Where a row states a size, it is once, few, many or the class of an expanded clone; other rows omit it.

size	length	V	D	J	DNA	CDR3
NA	15	TRBV9	TRBD2	TRBJ2-3	TGTGCCAGCAGCGTCGGAGCGGGGGCTGCAGATACGCAGTATTTT	CASSVGAGAADTQYF
NA	15	TRBV9	NA	TRBJ1-2	TGTGCCAGCACCGGGGGGGCAGCGATGCGCTATGGCTACACCTTC	CASTGGAAMRYGYTF
NA	16	TRBV7-6	TRBD1	TRBJ1-2	TGTGCCAGCAGTTTAGCCCCGGGACAGGGGGGCTATGGCTACACCTTC	CASSLAPGQGGYGYTF
NA	18	TRBV19	TRBD1	TRBJ1-2	TGTGCCAGTAGTATCCGGACAGGGGGAATGTTAGCTAACTATGGCTACACCTTC	CASSIRTGGMLANYGYTF
NA	16	TRBV6-4	TRBD2	TRBJ2-3	TGTGCCAGCAGTACAAGCGGGGGGGCCGGCACAGATACGCAGTATTTT	CASSTSGGAGTDTQYF
NA	15	TRBV12-5	NA	TRBJ2-1	TGTGCTAGTGGTTTGGGGGGAGTGACTCACAATGAGCAGTTCTTC	CASGLGGVTHNEQFF
NA	12	TRBV29-1	NA	TRBJ1-1	TGCAGCGTTGTGGGACAGAACACTGAAGCTTTCTTT	CSVVGQNTEAFF
NA	16	TRBV7-6	TRBD1	TRBJ2-7	TGTGCCAGCAGCCCCGCCGGTGGGCAGGGGGCCGACGAGCAGTACTTC	CASSPAGGQGADEQYF
NA	15	TRBV11-2	TRBD1	TRBJ2-7	TGTGCCAGCAGCTCCACAGACAGGGGGCTGTACGAGCAGTACTTC	CASSSTDRGLYEQYF
NA	14	TRBV6-1	TRBD2	TRBJ2-3	TGTGCCAGCCGGGGGGAATATAGCACAGATACGCAGTATTTT	CASRGEYSTDTQYF
NA	15	TRBV21-1	NA	TRBJ1-5	TGTGCCAGCAGCTCCCGGACAGGGGGCGATCAGCCCCAGCATTTT	CASSSRTGGDQPQHF
NA	15	TRBV6-1	NA	TRBJ1-2	TGTGCCAGCAGTGATAACCCCAGACAGGTCGGAAGCTACACCTTC	CASSDNPRQVGSYTF
NA	16	TRBV7-9	TRBD1	TRBJ1-2	TGTGCCAGCAGCTTCCCGTTGGGACAGGAGAACTATGGCTACACCTTC	CASSFPLGQENYGYTF
NA	12	TRBV7-9	NA	TRBJ2-1	TGTGCCAGCAGCCCTTCGAGGCTTGAGCAGTTCTTC	CASSPSRLEQFF
NA	18	TRBV7-8	TRBD1	TRBJ2-1	TGTGCCAGCAGCTTAGACCTTTTTACAGGGGGTTCCTACAATGAGCAGTTCTTC	CASSLDLFTGGSYNEQFF
NA	17	TRBV19	TRBD2	TRBJ2-3	TGTGCCAGTAGTAAGAACCCACTAGCGGGGGTCACAGATACGCAGTATTTT	CASSKNPLAGVTDTQYF
NA	16	TRBV18	TRBD1	TRBJ1-5	TGTGCCAGCTCACCACCCGGGACAGGGTTTAATCAGCCCCAGCATTTT	CASSPPGTGFNQPQHF
NA	15	TRBV6-6	NA	TRBJ1-4	TGTGCCAGCAGATCGGACAGTCCGGTTGGTGAAAAACTGTTTTTT	CASRSDSPVGEKLFF
NA	10	TRBV11-3	NA	TRBJ1-3	TGTGCCAGCTCGGGAAACACCATATATTTT	CASSGNTIYF
NA	14	TRBV25-1	TRBD2	TRBJ2-2	TGTGCCAGCATGGGACTAGTCAACACCGGGGAGCTGTTTTTT	CASMGLVNTGELFF
few	17	TRBV27	TRBD1	TRBJ1-4	TGTGCCAGCAGTTCCCGACAGAGACAGGGACCTAATGAAAAACTGTTTTTT	CASSSRQRQGPNEKLFF
NA	14	TRBV5-1	NA	TRBJ2-3	TGCGCCAGCAACGACAGGGACTTCACAGATACGCAGTATTTT	CASNDRDFTDTQYF
few	12	TRBV6-6	NA	TRBJ1-1	TGTGCCAGCGGGGCCCTAAACACTGAAGCTTTCTTT	CASGALNTEAFF
NA	14	TRBV6-5	TRBD1	TRBJ1-6	TGTGCCAGCAGTTTGACAGGGAACAATTCACCCCTCCACTTT	CASSLTGNNSPLHF
NA	12	TRBV9	TRBD1	TRBJ1-2	TGTGCCAGCTGGGGACAGGGGAATGGCTACACCTTC	CASWGQGNGYTF
few	13	TRBV6-6	NA	TRBJ1-1	TGTGCCAGCAACAACAGGGAGAACACTGAAGCTTTCTTT	CASNNRENTEAFF
large	13	TRBV2	NA	TRBJ2-7	TGTGCCAGCAGTGGTGAGTGGTCCTACGAGCAGTACTTC	CASSGEWSYEQYF
NA	15	TRBV11-3	TRBD1	TRBJ2-7	TGTGCCAGCAGCGCCACGACAGGGACCTACTACGAGCAGTACTTC	CASSATTGTYYEQYF
NA	13	TRBV29-1	NA	TRBJ2-7	TGCAGCGTTGAAAAAGGGGACTCCTACGAGCAGTACTTC	CSVEKGDSYEQYF
NA	12	TRBV10-1	NA	TRBJ2-1	TGCGCCAGCAGTTACAGCTCCAATGAGCAGTTCTTC	CASSYSSNEQFF
NA	16	TRBV6-6	NA	TRBJ2-2	TGTGCCAGCAGTCATTGGACAGACGACGGCACCGGGGAGCTGTTTTTT	CASSHWTDDGTGELFF
NA	13	TRBV7-9	NA	TRBJ1-1	TGTGCCAGCAGCCCCCCTCTGAACACTGAAGCTTTCTTT	CASSPPLNTEAFF
NA	15	TRBV4-1	TRBD2	TRBJ2-3	TGCGCCAGCAGCCAAGCGGGACTAGAGGCAGATACGCAGTATTTT	CASSQAGLEADTQYF
NA	15	TRBV9	NA	TRBJ1-2	TGTGCCAGCAGCGGAGTAGCGGGGGGAAACTATGGCTACACCTTC	CASSGVAGGNYGYTF
NA	16	TRBV7-2	TRBD1	TRBJ2-1	TGTGCCAGCAGCGGACGGGACAGGGGGTCCTACAATGAGCAGTTCTTC	CASSGRDRGSYNEQFF
NA	15	TRBV5-1	TRBD1	TRBJ1-4	TGCGCCAGCAGCTTGAGAGGGACAGCAAATGAAAAACTGTTTTTT	CASSLRGTANEKLFF
few	14	TRBV5-5	TRBD1	TRBJ2-7	TGTGCCAGCAGCTCCGGACAGGGGGGTTACGAGCAGTACTTC	CASSSGQGGYEQYF
NA	14	TRBV18	NA	TRBJ1-1	TGTGCCAGCTCACGTGGGACATTTGACACTGAAGCTTTCTTT	CASSRGTFDTEAFF
NA	13	TRBV6-1	TRBD1	TRBJ1-5	TGTGCCAGCGGGGGACAGCCCCATGAGCCCCAGCATTTT	CASGGQPHEPQHF
NA	13	TRBV2	NA	TRBJ2-7	TGTGCCAGCACCGTGCAGGATTCCTACGAGCAGTACTTC	CASTVQDSYEQYF
NA	11	TRBV19	NA	TRBJ2-5	TGTGCCAGTAGCCACTTAGAGACCCAGTACTTC	CASSHLETQYF
few	13	TRBV6-6	NA	TRBJ1-1	TGTGCCAGCAGTTTACAGGGGAACACTGAAGCTTTCTTT	CASSLQGNTEAFF
NA	16	TRBV4-1	NA	TRBJ2-3	TGCGCCAGCAGCCAAGATTCCGGGCTAGCGACAGATACGCAGTATTTT	CASSQDSGLATDTQYF